This TCR beta chain was recovered during a study of control samples from healthy donors and cancer patients. Sequenced by immunoSEQ multiplex PCR; TCRdb stores in-frame clones only, minus some. The sample lists 48,000 or so clones; over 90% were seen once. The CDR3 totals 16 residues. The V end lost 1 base, the J end lost 1 base, and 13 bases lay between the germline ends. Germline V lookup: CDR1 SGHTA, CDR2 FQGNSA. Input material: PBMCs. This sequence was found in a woman between 45 and 65 years old with head and neck cancer. The chain employs TRBV7-2 and TRBJ1-1; D is undetermined. CDR3 loop: CASSLEYRHRNTEAFF. Here the CDR3 DNA reads TGTGCCAGCAGCTTAGAATATAGGCACCGGAACACTGAAGCTTTCTTT.